This T cell receptor beta chain was captured in a study of T cell responses to AZD1222 COVID-19 vaccine. General study results and limits: Among vaccine-associated CD4 TCRs, coverage spanned spike, with dominance at 160-218 and 743-854. No day 14 peak samples; only post-peak repertoires were characterized. White British people made up most donors, females outnumbered males, and clonal diversity was possibly underestimated.

As for this clone: Its antigen is still unknown.

The germline V and J ends were trimmed by 1 base and 4 bases, with 10 bases remaining between them. This CDR3 comprises 14 residues. Per the germline V gene, CDR1 is SGHTA and CDR2 is FQGNSA. Samples with a second dose at about 4 or about 12 weeks were pooled together. Assay: immunoSEQ multiplex PCR; the TCRdb copy retains only in-frame clones and omits some. Among fewer than 200,000 clones listed, about 90% were seen once. Sequencing was performed on peripheral blood, taken 28 days after the second AZD1222 dose. This chain joins TRBV7-2 and TRBJ2-5, with D perhaps TRBD2 (7 bases). The receptor was isolated from an adult who received the AZD1222 COVID-19 vaccine. Here the CDR3 DNA reads TGTGCCAGCAGCTTAGGGGGGGGCTTAGAGACCCAGTACTTC. Amino acid sequence: CASSLGGGLETQYF.